This T cell receptor (beta chain) was recorded in a study of cytomegalovirus exposure and HLA in healthy donors. Germline V gene data show CDR1 as SEHNR and CDR2 as FQNEAQ (reference sequence). CDR3 length: 16 residues. Trimming at V came to 2 bases and at J to 4 bases, leaving 6 bases not matched to a gene. The PCR made use of 60 Vbeta and 13 Jbeta primers. TCRdb's copy holds only in-frame clones and misses some; the assay was immunoSEQ multiplex PCR. The sample carries around 80,000 clones, 62% recorded once. Sequencing input: PBMCs. The origin of this receptor is a male donor in good health and CMV-seropositive. The gene calls are TRBV7-9 and TRBJ2-2, with 8 bases lining up with TRBD1. The CDR3, as DNA: TGTGCCAGCAGCTTAAACAGGGGGGAGCGCACCGGGGAGCTGTTTTTT. It is translated as CASSLNRGERTGELFF.